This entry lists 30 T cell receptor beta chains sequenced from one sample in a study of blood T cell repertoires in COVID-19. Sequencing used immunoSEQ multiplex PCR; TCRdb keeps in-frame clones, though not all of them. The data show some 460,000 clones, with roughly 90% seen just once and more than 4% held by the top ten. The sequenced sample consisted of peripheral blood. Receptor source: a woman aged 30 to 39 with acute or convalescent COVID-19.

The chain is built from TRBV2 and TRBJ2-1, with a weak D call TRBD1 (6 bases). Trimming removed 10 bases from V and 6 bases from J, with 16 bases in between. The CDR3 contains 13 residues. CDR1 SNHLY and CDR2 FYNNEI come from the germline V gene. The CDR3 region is CATEPGQRNEQFF. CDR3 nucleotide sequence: TGTGCCACCGAACCCGGACAGCGCAATGAGCAGTTCTTC.

The CDR3 sequence: CASSRSGGTEAFF. The CDR3 bases are TGTGCCAGCAGCCGATCAGGGGGGACTGAAGCTTTCTTT. The genes are TRBV3-1 (or the pseudogene TRBV3-2) and TRBJ1-1, with 7 bases matching TRBD1. The germline gives CDR1 LGHDT, CDR2 YNNKEL (reference sequence). This CDR3 region has 13 residues. With V trimmed by 4 bases and J by 5 bases, 4 bases remained unmatched.

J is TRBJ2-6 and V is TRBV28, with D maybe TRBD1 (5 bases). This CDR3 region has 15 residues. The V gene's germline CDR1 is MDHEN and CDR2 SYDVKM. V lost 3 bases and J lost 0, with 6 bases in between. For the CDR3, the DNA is TGTGCCAGCAGTTTGACAGCCTCTGGGGCCAACGTCCTGACTTTC. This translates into CASSLTASGANVLTF.

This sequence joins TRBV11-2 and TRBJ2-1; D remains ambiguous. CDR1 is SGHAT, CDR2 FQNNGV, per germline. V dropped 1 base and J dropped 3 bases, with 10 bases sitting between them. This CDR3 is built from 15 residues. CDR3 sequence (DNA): TGTGCCAGCAGCTTAGGTTCTTCGGTCTACAATGAGCAGTTCTTC. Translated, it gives CASSLGSSVYNEQFF.

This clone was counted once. CDR3 sequence reads: CASNPRTSGGGRTDTQYF. As DNA, the CDR3 is TGTGCCAGCAATCCCAGGACTAGCGGGGGGGGCCGGACAGATACGCAGTATTTT. V usage is TRBV2 and J usage is TRBJ2-3; 15 bases line up with TRBD2. The CDR3 is 18 amino acids. CDR1 and CDR2 (germline): SNHLY, FYNNEI. J gave up 3 bases and V 7 bases, and 11 bases lay outside the gene matches.

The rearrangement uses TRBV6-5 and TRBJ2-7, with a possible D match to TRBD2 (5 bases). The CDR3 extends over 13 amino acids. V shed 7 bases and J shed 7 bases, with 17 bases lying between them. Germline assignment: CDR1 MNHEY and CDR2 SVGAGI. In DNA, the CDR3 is TGTGCCAGCACTCCCGGTTGGGGAGTGGAGCAGTACTTC. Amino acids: CASTPGWGVEQYF.

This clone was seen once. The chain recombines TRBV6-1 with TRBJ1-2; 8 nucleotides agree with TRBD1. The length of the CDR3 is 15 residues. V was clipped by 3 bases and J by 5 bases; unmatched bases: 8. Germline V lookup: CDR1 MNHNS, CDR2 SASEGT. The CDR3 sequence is CASSEADRGGYGYTF. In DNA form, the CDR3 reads TGTGCCAGCAGTGAGGCCGACAGGGGTGGATATGGCTACACCTTC.

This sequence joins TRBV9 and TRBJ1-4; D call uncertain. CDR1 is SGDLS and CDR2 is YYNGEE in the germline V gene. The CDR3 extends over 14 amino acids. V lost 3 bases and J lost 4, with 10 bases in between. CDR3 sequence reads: CASSAQDYNEKLFF. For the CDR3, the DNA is TGTGCCAGCAGCGCGCAGGACTATAATGAAAAACTGTTTTTT.

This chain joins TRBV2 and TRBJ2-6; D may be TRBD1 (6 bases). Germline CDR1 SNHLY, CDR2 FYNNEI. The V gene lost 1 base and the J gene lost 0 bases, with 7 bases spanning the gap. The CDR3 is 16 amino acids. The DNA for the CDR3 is TGTGCCAGCAGTGAAGGCAGGGGCTCTGGGGCCAACGTCCTGACTTTC. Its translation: CASSEGRGSGANVLTF.

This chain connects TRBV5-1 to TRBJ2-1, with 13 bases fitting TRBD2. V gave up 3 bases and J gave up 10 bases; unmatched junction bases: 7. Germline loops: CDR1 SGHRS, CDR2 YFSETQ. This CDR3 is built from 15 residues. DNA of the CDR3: TGCGCCAGCAGCTACACTAGCGGGGGGGCGGAGGAGCAGTTCTTC. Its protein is CASSYTSGGAEEQFF. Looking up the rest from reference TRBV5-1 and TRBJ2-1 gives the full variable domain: KAGVTQTPRYLIKTRGQQVTLSCSPISGHRSVSWYQQTPGQGLQFLFEYFSETQRNKGNFPGRFSGRQFSNSRSEMNVSTLELGDSALYLCASSYTSGGAEEQFFGPGTRLTVL.

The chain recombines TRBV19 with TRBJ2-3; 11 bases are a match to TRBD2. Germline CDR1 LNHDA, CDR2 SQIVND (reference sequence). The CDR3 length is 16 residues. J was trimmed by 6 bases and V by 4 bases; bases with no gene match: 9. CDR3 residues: CASSKSSSGGLDTQYF. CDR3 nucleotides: TGTGCCAGTAGTAAGTCTTCTAGCGGGGGGTTGGATACGCAGTATTTT.

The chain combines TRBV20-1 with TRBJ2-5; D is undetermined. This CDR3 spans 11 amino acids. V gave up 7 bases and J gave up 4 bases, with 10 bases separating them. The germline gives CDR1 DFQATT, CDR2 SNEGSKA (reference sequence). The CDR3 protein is CSVNSIETQYF. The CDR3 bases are TGCAGTGTAAATTCTATAGAGACCCAGTACTTC.

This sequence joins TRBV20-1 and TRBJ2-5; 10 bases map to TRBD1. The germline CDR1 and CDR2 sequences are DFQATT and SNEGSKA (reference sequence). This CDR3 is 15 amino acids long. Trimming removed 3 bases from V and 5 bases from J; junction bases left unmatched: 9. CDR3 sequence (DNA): TGCAGTGCTAGTAAACCAGACAGGGGGCTTGAGACCCAGTACTTC. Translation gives CSASKPDRGLETQYF.

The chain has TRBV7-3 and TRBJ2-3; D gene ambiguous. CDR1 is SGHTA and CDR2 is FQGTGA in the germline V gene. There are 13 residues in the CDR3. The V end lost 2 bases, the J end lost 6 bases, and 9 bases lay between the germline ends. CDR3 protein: CASSLLSTDTQYF. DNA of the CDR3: TGTGCCAGCAGCTTACTGAGTACGGATACGCAGTATTTT.

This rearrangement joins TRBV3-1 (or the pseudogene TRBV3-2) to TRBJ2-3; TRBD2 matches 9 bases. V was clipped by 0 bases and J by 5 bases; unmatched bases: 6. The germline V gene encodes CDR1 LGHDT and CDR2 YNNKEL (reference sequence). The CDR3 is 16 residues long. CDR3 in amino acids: CASSQDHSGGLDTQYF. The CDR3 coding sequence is TGTGCCAGCAGCCAAGACCATAGCGGGGGTTTAGATACGCAGTATTTT.

CDR3 nucleotide sequence: TGCGCCAGCAGCCAAGAGGGACTAGCGGAAGAGACCCAGTACTTC. Its protein product is CASSQEGLAEETQYF. The J gene is TRBJ2-5, the V gene TRBV4-1, with 11 bases aligning to TRBD2. The CDR3 runs to 15 residues. CDR1 and CDR2 from the germline V gene are MGHRA and YSYEKL. Trimming at V came to 0 bases and at J to 3 bases, leaving 0 bases not matched to a gene.

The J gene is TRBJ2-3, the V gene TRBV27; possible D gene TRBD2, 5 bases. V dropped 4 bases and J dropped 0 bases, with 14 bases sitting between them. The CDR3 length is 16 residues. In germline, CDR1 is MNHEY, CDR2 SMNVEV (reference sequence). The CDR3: CASSSLAVSSTDTQYF. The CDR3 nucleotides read TGTGCCAGCAGTTCTCTAGCAGTCTCGAGCACAGATACGCAGTATTTT.

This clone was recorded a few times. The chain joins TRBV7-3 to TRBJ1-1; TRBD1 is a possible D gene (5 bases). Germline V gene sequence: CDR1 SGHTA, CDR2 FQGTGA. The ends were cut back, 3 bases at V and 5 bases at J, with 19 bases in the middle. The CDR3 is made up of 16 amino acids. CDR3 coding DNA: TGTGCCAGCAGCTTGGGGGGTCCCTCTTTAGGGACTGAAGCTTTCTTT. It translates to CASSLGGPSLGTEAFF.

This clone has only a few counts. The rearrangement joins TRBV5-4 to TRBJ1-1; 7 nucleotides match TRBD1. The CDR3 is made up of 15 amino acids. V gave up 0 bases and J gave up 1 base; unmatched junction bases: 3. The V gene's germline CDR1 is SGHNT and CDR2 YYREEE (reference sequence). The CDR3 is CASSLGYRGNTEAFF. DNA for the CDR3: TGTGCCAGCAGCTTGGGTTACAGGGGGAACACTGAAGCTTTCTTT.

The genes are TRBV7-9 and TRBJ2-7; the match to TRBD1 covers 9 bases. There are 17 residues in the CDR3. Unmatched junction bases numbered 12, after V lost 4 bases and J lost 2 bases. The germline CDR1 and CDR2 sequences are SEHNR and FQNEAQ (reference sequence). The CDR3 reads CASSSRAAGQGTYEQYF. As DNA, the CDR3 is TGTGCCAGCAGCTCTAGGGCGGCGGGACAGGGTACCTACGAGCAGTACTTC.

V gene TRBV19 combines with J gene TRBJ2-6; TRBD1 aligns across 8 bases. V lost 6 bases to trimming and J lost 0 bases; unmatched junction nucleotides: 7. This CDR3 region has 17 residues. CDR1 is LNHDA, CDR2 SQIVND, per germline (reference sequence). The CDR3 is CASRGRQGSSGANVLTF. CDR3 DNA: TGTGCCAGTAGAGGGAGACAGGGGAGCTCTGGGGCCAACGTCCTGACTTTC.

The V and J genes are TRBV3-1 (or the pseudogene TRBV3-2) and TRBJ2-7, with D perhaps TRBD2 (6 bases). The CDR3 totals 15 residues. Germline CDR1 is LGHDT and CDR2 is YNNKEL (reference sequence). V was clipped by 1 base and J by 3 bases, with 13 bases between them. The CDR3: CASSQAVGRGYEQYF. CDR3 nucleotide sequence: TGTGCCAGCAGCCAAGCCGTCGGGCGGGGCTACGAGCAGTACTTC.

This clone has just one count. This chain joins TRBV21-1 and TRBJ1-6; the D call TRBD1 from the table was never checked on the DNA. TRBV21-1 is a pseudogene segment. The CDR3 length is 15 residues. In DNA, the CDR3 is TGTGCCACAGCTACGGGACAGGGCTATAATTCACCCCTCCACTTT. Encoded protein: CATATGQGYNSPLHF.

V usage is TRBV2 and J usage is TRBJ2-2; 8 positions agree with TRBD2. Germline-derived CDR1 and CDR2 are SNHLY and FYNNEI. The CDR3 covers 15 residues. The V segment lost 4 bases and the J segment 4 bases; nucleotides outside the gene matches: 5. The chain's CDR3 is CASSGLALATGELFF. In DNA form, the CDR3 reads TGTGCCAGCAGTGGACTAGCGTTGGCCACCGGGGAGCTGTTTTTT.

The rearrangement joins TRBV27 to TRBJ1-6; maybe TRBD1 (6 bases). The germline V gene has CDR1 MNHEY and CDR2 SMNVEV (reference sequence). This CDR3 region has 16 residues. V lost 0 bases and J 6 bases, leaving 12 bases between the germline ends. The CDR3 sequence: CASSLSIPDSNSPLHF. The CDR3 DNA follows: TGTGCCAGCAGTTTATCGATCCCGGACAGTAATTCACCCCTCCACTTT.

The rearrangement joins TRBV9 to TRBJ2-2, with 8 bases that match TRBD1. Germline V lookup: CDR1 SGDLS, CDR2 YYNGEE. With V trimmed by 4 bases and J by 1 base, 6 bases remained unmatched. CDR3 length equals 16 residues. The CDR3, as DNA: TGTGCCAGCAGCCCTAGGACAGGGTGGAACACCGGGGAGCTGTTTTTT. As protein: CASSPRTGWNTGELFF.

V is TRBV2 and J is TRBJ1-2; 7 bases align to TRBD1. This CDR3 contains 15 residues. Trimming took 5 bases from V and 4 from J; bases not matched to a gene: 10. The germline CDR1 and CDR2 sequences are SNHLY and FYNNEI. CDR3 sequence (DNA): TGTGCCAGCAGTAAAAACCGGGACAGTGTCTATGGCTACACCTTC. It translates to CASSKNRDSVYGYTF.

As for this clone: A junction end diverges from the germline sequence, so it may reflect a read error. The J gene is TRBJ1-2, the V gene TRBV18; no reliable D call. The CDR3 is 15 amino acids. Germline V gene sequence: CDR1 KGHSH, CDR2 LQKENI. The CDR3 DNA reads TGTGCCAGCTCACCACGGCGCGGATCCAACTACGGCTACACCTTC. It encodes CASSPRRGSNYGYTF.

Here the CDR3 DNA reads TGTGCCAGCAGCCGAGGGACAGCTACTGGAAACACCATATATTTT. This codes for CASSRGTATGNTIYF. This rearrangement joins TRBV3-1 (or the pseudogene TRBV3-2) to TRBJ1-3, with TRBD1 identical over 7 bases. Germline CDR1 reads LGHDT; CDR2 reads YNNKEL (reference sequence). Trimming cost V 4 bases and J 2 bases; bases outside gene matches: 5. The CDR3 runs 15 residues.

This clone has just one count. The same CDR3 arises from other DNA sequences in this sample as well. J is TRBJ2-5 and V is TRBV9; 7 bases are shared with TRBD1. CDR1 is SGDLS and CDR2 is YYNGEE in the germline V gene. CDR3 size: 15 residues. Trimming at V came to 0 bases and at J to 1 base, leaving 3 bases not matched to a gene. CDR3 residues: CASSVEGTVQETQYF. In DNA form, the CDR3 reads TGTGCCAGCAGCGTAGAAGGGACAGTCCAAGAGACCCAGTACTTC.